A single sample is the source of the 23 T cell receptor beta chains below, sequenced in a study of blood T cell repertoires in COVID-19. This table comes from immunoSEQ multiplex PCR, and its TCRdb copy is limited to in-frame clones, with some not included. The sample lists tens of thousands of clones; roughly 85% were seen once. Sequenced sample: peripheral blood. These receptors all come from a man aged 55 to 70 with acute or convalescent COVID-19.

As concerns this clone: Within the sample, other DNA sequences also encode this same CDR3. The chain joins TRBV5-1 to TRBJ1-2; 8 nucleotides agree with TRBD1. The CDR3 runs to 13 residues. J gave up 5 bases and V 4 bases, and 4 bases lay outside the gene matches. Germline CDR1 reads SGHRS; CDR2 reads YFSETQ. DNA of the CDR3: TGCGCCAGCAGCCTCGACAGGGGATATGGCTACACCTTC. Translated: CASSLDRGYGYTF.

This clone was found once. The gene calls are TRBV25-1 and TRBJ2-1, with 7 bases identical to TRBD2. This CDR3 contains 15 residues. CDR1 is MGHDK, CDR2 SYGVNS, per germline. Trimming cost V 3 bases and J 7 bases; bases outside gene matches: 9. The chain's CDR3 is CASSDGLGAPNEQFF. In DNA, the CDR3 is TGTGCCAGCAGTGATGGACTAGGGGCCCCTAATGAGCAGTTCTTC.

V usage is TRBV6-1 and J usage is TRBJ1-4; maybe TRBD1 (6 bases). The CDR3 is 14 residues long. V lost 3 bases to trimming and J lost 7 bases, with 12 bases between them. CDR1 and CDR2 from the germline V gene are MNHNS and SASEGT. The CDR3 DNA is TGTGCCAGCAGTGACAGGGGTTTGGGTGAAAAACTGTTTTTT. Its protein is CASSDRGLGEKLFF.

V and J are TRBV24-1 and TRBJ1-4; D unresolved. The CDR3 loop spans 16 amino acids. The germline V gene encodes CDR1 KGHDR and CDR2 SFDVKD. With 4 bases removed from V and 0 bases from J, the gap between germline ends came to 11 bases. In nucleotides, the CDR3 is TGTGCCACCAGTGACCCCAGATTCGCAACTAATGAAAAACTGTTTTTT. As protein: CATSDPRFATNEKLFF.

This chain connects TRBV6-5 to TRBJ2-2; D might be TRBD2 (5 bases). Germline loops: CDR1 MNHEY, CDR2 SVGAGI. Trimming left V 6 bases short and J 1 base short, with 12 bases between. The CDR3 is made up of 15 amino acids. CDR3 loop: CASSPAGQNTGELFF. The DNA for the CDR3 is TGTGCCAGCAGCCCGGCGGGCCAGAACACCGGGGAGCTGTTTTTT.

The CDR3 DNA reads TGTGCCACCAAGGGACAGGTTCGCAGCAGGGACACCGGGGAGCTGTTTTTT. Protein sequence: CATKGQVRSRDTGELFF. V gene TRBV10-3 combines with J gene TRBJ2-2, with 8 bases identical to TRBD1. V lost 10 bases and J lost 3; bases outside the gene matches: 16. CDR3 length: 17 amino acids. The germline V gene encodes CDR1 ENHRY and CDR2 SYGVKD.

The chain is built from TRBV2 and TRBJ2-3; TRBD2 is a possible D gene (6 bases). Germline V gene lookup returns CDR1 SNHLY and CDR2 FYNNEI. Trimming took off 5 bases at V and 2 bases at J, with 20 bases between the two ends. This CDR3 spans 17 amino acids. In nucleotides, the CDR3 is TGTGCCAGCAGTTTTGCGAATCGCGGGGTGATCACAGATACGCAGTATTTT. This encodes CASSFANRGVITDTQYF. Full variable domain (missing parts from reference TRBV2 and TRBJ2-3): EPEVTQTPSHQVTQMGQEVILRCVPISNHLYFYWYRQILGQKVEFLVSFYNNEISEKSEIFDDQFSVERPDGSNFTLKIRSTKLEDSAMYFCASSFANRGVITDTQYFGPGTRLTVL.

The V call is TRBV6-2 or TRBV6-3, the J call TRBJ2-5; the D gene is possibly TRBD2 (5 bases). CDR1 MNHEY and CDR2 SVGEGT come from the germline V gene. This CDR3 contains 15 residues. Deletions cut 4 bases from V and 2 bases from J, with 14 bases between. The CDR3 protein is CASSSEQLGQETQYF. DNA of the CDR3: TGTGCCAGCAGTTCCGAACAACTAGGGCAAGAGACCCAGTACTTC.

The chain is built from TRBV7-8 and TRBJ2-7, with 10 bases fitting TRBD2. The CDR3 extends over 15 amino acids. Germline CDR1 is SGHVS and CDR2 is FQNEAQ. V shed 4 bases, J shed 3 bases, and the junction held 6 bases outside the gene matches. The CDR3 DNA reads TGTGCCAGCAGCTCGCGCCGACTAGCGGGCTACGAGCAGTACTTC. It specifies CASSSRRLAGYEQYF.

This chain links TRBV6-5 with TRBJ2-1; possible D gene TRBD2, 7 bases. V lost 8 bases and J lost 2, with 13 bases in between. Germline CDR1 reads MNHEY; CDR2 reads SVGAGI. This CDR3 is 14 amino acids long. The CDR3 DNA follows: TGTGCCAGCGGAGGGAGGGGGACCTACAATGAGCAGTTCTTC. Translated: CASGGRGTYNEQFF.

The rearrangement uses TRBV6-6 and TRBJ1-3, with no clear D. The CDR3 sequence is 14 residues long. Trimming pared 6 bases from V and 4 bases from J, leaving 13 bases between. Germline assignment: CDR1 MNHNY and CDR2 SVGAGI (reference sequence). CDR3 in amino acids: CASRLVGGGNTIYF. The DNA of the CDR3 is TGTGCCAGCAGATTAGTAGGCGGGGGAAACACCATATATTTT.

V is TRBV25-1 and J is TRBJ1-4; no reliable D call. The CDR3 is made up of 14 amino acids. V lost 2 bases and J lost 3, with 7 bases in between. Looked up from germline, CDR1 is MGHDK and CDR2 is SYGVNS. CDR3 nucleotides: TGTGCCAGCAGTGAACTTGCGGCTAATGAAAAACTGTTTTTT. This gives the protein CASSELAANEKLFF.

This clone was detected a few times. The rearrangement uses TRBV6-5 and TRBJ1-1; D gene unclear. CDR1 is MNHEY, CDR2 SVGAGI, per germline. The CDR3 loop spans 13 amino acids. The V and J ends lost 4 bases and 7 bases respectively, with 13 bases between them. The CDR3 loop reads CASSSREGREAFF. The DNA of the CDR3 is TGTGCCAGCAGTTCCCGGGAGGGTCGTGAAGCTTTCTTT.

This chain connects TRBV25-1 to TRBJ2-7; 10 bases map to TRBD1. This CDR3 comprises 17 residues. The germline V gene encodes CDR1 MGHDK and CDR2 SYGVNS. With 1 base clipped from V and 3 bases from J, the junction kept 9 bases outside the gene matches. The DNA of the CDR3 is TGTGCCAGCAGTGAATCTCTGGGACAGGGGAAGGTCTACGAGCAGTACTTC. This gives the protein CASSESLGQGKVYEQYF.

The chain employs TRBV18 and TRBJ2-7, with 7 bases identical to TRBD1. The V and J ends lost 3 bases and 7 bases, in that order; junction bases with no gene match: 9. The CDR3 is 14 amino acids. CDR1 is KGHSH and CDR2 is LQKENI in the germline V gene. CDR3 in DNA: TGTGCCAGCTCACCGGGCAGGGGGAGAAGGGAGCAGTACTTC. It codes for CASSPGRGRREQYF. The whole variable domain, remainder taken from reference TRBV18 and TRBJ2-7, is NAGVMQNPRHLVRRRGQEARLRCSPMKGHSHVYWYRQLPEEGLKFMVYLQKENIIDESGMPKERFSAEFPKEGPSILRIQQVVRGDSAAYFCASSPGRGRREQYFGPGTRLTVT.

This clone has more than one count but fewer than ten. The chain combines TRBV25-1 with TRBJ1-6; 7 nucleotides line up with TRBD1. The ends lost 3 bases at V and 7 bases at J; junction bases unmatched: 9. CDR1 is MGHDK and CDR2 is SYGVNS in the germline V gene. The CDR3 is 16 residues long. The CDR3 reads CASSDPTQGGNSPLHF. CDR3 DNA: TGTGCCAGCAGTGACCCTACTCAGGGGGGAAATTCACCCCTCCACTTT.

CDR3 in DNA: TGTGCCAGCAGCTTTCAGGGGGGAGGCTACACCTTC. Its translation is CASSFQGGGYTF. This chain joins TRBV7-2 and TRBJ1-2; TRBD1 agrees at 7 bases. Germline V gives CDR1 SGHTA, CDR2 FQGNSA. This CDR3 has 12 residues. Trimming removed 3 bases from V and 8 bases from J; junction bases left unmatched: 3.

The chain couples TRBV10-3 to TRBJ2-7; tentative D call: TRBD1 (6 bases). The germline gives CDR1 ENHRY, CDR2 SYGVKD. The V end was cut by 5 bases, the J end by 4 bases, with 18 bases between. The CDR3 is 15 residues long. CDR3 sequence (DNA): TGTGCCATCAGTCGAGAGGTGGACAGCTTTTACGAGCAGTACTTC. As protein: CAISREVDSFYEQYF.

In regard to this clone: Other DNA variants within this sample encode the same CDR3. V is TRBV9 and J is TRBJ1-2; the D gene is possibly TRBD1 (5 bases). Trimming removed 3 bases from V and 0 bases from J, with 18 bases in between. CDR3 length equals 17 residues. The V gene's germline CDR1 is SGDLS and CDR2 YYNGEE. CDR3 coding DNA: TGTGCCAGCAGCGCGCATCGAGCAGGGCCTTCTAACTATGGCTACACCTTC. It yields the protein CASSAHRAGPSNYGYTF.

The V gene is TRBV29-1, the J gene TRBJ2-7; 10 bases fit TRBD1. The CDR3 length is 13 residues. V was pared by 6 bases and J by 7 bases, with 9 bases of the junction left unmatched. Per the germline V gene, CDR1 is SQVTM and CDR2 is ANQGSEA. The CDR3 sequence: CSVMGQGSREQYF. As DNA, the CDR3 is TGCAGCGTGATGGGACAGGGGTCGAGGGAGCAGTACTTC.

CDR3 nucleotide sequence: TGTGCCAGCATTCGGGAGGAGTACTTC. Its translation: CASIREEYF. The rearrangement joins TRBV21-1 to TRBJ2-7; the table assigns TRBD2, which was not confirmed against the DNA. TRBV21-1 counts as a pseudogene. This CDR3 spans 9 amino acids.

The CDR3 DNA reads TGTGCCAGCAGCTTAGCGGCACAGGCTGGGGCCAACGTCCTGACTTTC. Its protein is CASSLAAQAGANVLTF. The rearrangement links TRBV7-9 to TRBJ2-6, with D perhaps matching TRBD1 (5 bases). The length of the CDR3 is 16 residues. V lost 0 bases and J 2 bases, leaving 8 bases between the germline ends. Germline lookup yields CDR1 SEHNR and CDR2 FQNEAQ (reference sequence).

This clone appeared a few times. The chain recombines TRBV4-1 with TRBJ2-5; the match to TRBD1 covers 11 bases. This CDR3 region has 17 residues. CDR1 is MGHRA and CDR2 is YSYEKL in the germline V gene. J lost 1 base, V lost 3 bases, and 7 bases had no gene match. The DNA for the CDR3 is TGCGCCAGCAGCCAGGGGTTCGGGACAGGGGGCCAAGAGACCCAGTACTTC. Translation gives CASSQGFGTGGQETQYF.